One and the same sample provided the 27 T cell receptor beta chains below, sequenced in a study of OX40 agonist ivuxolimab in advanced cancers. Some clones are missing from TCRdb's copy, which holds only in-frame ones; the method was immunoSEQ multiplex PCR. The profile shows about 15,000 clones, around 81% of them singletons. Material: CD4+ or CD8+ T cells sorted from blood, obtained in a trial of the OX40 agonist ivuxolimab. The receptors stem from an adult with an advanced solid tumor such as melanoma, head and neck, liver or kidney cancer.

The CDR3 nucleotides are TGTGCCAGCAGTTTACAGGGCCGTGTTTCTGGGGCCAACGTCCTGACTTTC. This sequence encodes CASSLQGRVSGANVLTF. This chain joins TRBV28 and TRBJ2-6; D might be TRBD1 (5 bases). The CDR3 contains 17 residues. Between the trimmed V and J ends, which lost 2 bases and 1 base, there was a span of 12 bases. Germline V gene sequence: CDR1 MDHEN, CDR2 SYDVKM.

About this clone: The sample carries other DNA sequences with the same CDR3. The V call is TRBV30, the J call TRBJ2-2; D gene ambiguous. The germline gives CDR1 GTSNPN, CDR2 SVGIG (reference sequence). The CDR3 is 12 amino acids. The V and J ends lost 2 bases and 0 bases respectively, with 1 base between them. The CDR3 bases are TGTGCCTGGAGTCCGAACACCGGGGAGCTGTTTTTT. Translating it yields CAWSPNTGELFF.

The V and J genes are TRBV7-9 and TRBJ1-5; no clear D. V lost 0 bases, J lost 7 bases, and 10 bases lay in between. CDR1 and CDR2 from the germline V gene are SEHNR and FQNEAQ (reference sequence). The CDR3 covers 14 residues. The CDR3 region has the DNA TGTGCCAGCAGCTTAGCCGTGGGAGGACAGCCCCAGCATTTT. This translates into CASSLAVGGQPQHF. Using reference TRBV7-9 and TRBJ1-5 for the parts outside the CDR3, the full variable domain is DTGVSQNPRHKITKRGQNVTFRCDPISEHNRLYWYRQTLGQGPEFLTYFQNEAQLEKSRLLSDRFSAERPKGSFSTLEIQRTEQGDSAMYLCASSLAVGGQPQHFGDGTRLSIL.

CDR3 DNA: TGTGCCAGCAGTTTACTAGCCGGAATTGATACGCAGTATTTT. It encodes CASSLLAGIDTQYF. V and J are TRBV27 and TRBJ2-3, with D perhaps matching TRBD2 (5 bases). Deletions cut 2 bases from V and 6 bases from J, with 12 bases between. The CDR3 loop spans 14 amino acids. Germline CDR1 reads MNHEY; CDR2 reads SMNVEV (reference sequence).

The CDR3 sequence: CASMDVSNEQFF. CDR3 DNA: TGCGCCAGCATGGACGTCAGCAATGAGCAGTTCTTC. The chain is built from TRBV4-1 and TRBJ2-1; the D is unclear. Per the germline V gene, CDR1 is MGHRA and CDR2 is YSYEKL. V lost 7 bases and J 6 bases, leaving 10 bases between the germline ends. This CDR3 is built from 12 residues.

The gene calls are TRBV7-8 and TRBJ2-3; D ambiguous. The CDR3 contains 14 residues. V was trimmed by 0 bases and J by 5 bases, leaving 9 bases between them. Per the germline V gene, CDR1 is SGHVS and CDR2 is FQNEAQ. The CDR3, as DNA: TGTGCCAGCAGCTTAGCGCCGTCTGGAGATACGCAGTATTTT. Encoded protein: CASSLAPSGDTQYF.

Comment on this clone: The junction departs from germline at one end; a sequencing error may be responsible. This chain uses TRBV7-7 with TRBJ2-5, with 13 bases lining up with TRBD2. The germline V gene encodes CDR1 SSHAT and CDR2 FNYEAQ (reference sequence). The CDR3 contains 16 residues. CDR3 nucleotides: TGTGCTAGCAGCTCCGGACTAGCGGGAGTATTAGAGACCCAGTACTTC. Its translation: CASSSGLAGVLETQYF. Full variable domain (outside the CDR3, taken from reference TRBV7-7 and TRBJ2-5): GAGVSQSPRYKVTKRGQDVTLRCDPISSHATLYWYQQALGQGPEFLTYFNYEAQPDKSGLPSDRFSAERPEGSISTLTIQRTEQRDSAMYRCASSSGLAGVLETQYFGPGTRLLVL.

The chain has TRBV29-1 and TRBJ2-1; perhaps TRBD1 as D (6 bases). Trimming removed 3 bases from V and 4 bases from J, with 25 bases in between. Germline V gives CDR1 SQVTM, CDR2 ANQGSEA. This CDR3 spans 18 amino acids. CDR3 nucleotide sequence: TGCAGCGTTGAGGGGGCAGAGGCCTTCTGGGGGACATACAATGAGCAGTTCTTC. Translated: CSVEGAEAFWGTYNEQFF.

The V call is TRBV6-5, the J call TRBJ2-7, with TRBD1 matching 7 bases. CDR3 length: 12 residues. The V and J ends lost 6 bases and 4 bases, in that order; junction bases with no gene match: 3. Germline loops: CDR1 MNHEY, CDR2 SVGAGI. The CDR3 spells CASSDRVYEQYF. CDR3 nucleotide sequence: TGTGCCAGCAGCGACAGGGTGTACGAGCAGTACTTC.

The table lists this clone with a count of one. The rearrangement joins TRBV10-2 to TRBJ2-1; 7 bases are a match to TRBD2. Germline assignment: CDR1 WSHSY and CDR2 SAAADI. This CDR3 has 13 residues. Trimming took 8 bases from V and 0 from J; bases not matched to a gene: 1. This CDR3 reads CASRDYSYNEQFF. For the CDR3, the DNA is TGCGCCAGCCGGGACTACTCCTACAATGAGCAGTTCTTC.

In this sample, this clone turned up a few times. The chain uses TRBV10-3 and TRBJ1-1, with TRBD1 matching 8 bases. V dropped 6 bases and J dropped 3; count of bases not matched to a gene: 9. The CDR3 spans 15 residues. The germline V gene encodes CDR1 ENHRY and CDR2 SYGVKD. DNA of the CDR3: TGTGCCATCAGCGGGGACAGGCTGGAGGACACTGAAGCTTTCTTT. Its protein is CAISGDRLEDTEAFF.

V usage is TRBV27 and J usage is TRBJ2-1, with a weak D call TRBD2 (5 bases). CDR3 length: 15 residues. V lost 3 bases and J lost 0, with 9 bases in between. Per the germline V gene, CDR1 is MNHEY and CDR2 is SMNVEV (reference sequence). As DNA, the CDR3 is TGTGCCAGCAGTTTTGGAGGAAGCTCCTACAATGAGCAGTTCTTC. This sequence encodes CASSFGGSSYNEQFF.

The CDR3 coding sequence is TGTGCCAGCAGCAAAGAGGTTCCGACAGGGGGTGGTGGGACCCAGTACTTC. Amino acids: CASSKEVPTGGGGTQYF. The rearrangement links TRBV21-1 to TRBJ2-5; the table assigns TRBD1, which was not confirmed against the DNA. TRBV21-1 is termed a pseudogene. The CDR3 extends over 17 amino acids.

The V gene is TRBV4-1, the J gene TRBJ2-2; 9 positions match TRBD2. The V gene end was trimmed by 5 bases and the J gene end by 4 bases; junction bases not matched to a gene: 14. Germline V lookup: CDR1 MGHRA, CDR2 YSYEKL. The CDR3 contains 18 residues. CDR3 protein: CASSRGPSGVTGTGELFF. The CDR3 DNA is TGCGCCAGCAGCAGAGGACCTAGCGGGGTGACGGGCACCGGGGAGCTGTTTTTT.

The chain links TRBV6-8 to TRBJ1-2; 7 bases agree with TRBD1. From germline, CDR1 is MNHGY and CDR2 SAAAGT. CDR3 length: 15 residues. Trimming took 2 bases from V and 7 from J; bases not matched to a gene: 10. The CDR3 bases are TGTGCCAGCAGTTACGCGACCGGGACAGCGGGTGGCTACACCTTC. Protein: CASSYATGTAGGYTF.

The chain couples TRBV9 to TRBJ2-5, with D hard to call. The better agreement between TRBJ2-7 and the DNA end casts doubt on the J call. The CDR3 is 12 residues long. Per germline, CDR1 SGDLS and CDR2 YYNGEE. The CDR3 coding sequence is TGTGCCAGCAGCCCGGGTACCTACGAGCAGTACTTC. Protein: CASSPGTYEQYF.

CDR3 nucleotides: TGTGCCAGTAGTCCAGGGTTGGGACACACCGGGGAGCTGTTTTTT. Translation gives CASSPGLGHTGELFF. The chain has TRBV19 and TRBJ2-2; D may be TRBD1 or TRBD2 (5 bases each). Germline V gene sequence: CDR1 LNHDA, CDR2 SQIVND (reference sequence). There are 15 residues in the CDR3. V lost 5 bases to trimming and J lost 3 bases, with 13 bases between them.

The rearrangement joins TRBV6-5 to TRBJ1-5; D gene uncertain. This CDR3 spans 15 amino acids. CDR1 MNHEY and CDR2 SVGAGI come from the germline V gene. Between the trimmed V and J ends, which lost 2 bases and 0 bases, there was a span of 8 bases. The CDR3 loop reads CASSYGRYSNQPQHF. The CDR3, as DNA: TGTGCCAGCAGTTACGGGCGGTATAGCAATCAGCCCCAGCATTTT.

This chain links TRBV7-3 with TRBJ1-5; D gene ambiguous. Deletions cut 2 bases from V and 5 bases from J, with 7 bases between. The germline CDR1 and CDR2 sequences are SGHTA and FQGTGA. CDR3 length: 13 residues. The CDR3 bases are TGTGCCAGCAGCTTAGACACATATCAGCCCCAGCATTTT. Amino acid sequence: CASSLDTYQPQHF.

This rearrangement joins TRBV6-6 to TRBJ1-1; no clear D gene. Trimming removed 3 bases from V and 5 bases from J, with 10 bases in between. Germline loops: CDR1 MNHNY, CDR2 SVGAGI (reference sequence). CDR3 length equals 13 residues. Here the CDR3 reads CASSYAGITEAFF. The CDR3 region has the DNA TGTGCCAGCAGTTATGCGGGTATTACTGAAGCTTTCTTT.

The gene calls are TRBV4-3 and TRBJ2-7; no clear D. V was pared by 4 bases and J by 2 bases, with 15 bases between. CDR1 is LGHNA, CDR2 YSLEER, per germline. The CDR3 loop spans 15 amino acids. The CDR3 coding sequence is TGCGCCAGCAGCCTGGGAAGACTGTCTCCCTACGAGCAGTACTTC. Amino acid sequence: CASSLGRLSPYEQYF.

The CDR3 is CASSLGPSGSNTGELFF. The CDR3 DNA reads TGTGCCAGCAGCTTAGGGCCTAGCGGGTCGAACACCGGGGAGCTGTTTTTT. The rearrangement joins TRBV13 to TRBJ2-2; 8 bases match TRBD2. The CDR3 spans 17 residues. J gave up 0 bases and V 0 bases, and 3 bases lay outside the gene matches. Germline V CDR1 and CDR2: PRHDT, FYEKMQ (reference sequence). Combining the CDR3 with reference TRBV13 and TRBJ2-2 gives the whole variable domain AAGVIQSPRHLIKEKRETATLKCYPIPRHDTVYWYQQGPGQDPQFLISFYEKMQSDKGSIPDRFSAQQFSDYHSELNMSSLELGDSALYFCASSLGPSGSNTGELFFGEGSRLTVL.

The rearrangement uses TRBV21-1 and TRBJ2-7; TRBD2 is the table's D call and was not checked against the DNA. TRBV21-1 is termed a pseudogene. The CDR3 length is 16 residues. The CDR3 DNA sequence: TGTGCCAGCAGCAAAGTTAGAGTTTCGAGGTTCTACGAGCAGTACTTC. It translates to CASSKVRVSRFYEQYF.

The V call is TRBV29-1, the J call TRBJ2-1; D may be TRBD1 or TRBD2 (5 bases each). There are 14 residues in the CDR3. Trimming removed 3 bases at V and 6 bases at J, with 15 bases between. Per germline, CDR1 SQVTM and CDR2 ANQGSEA. The CDR3 nucleotides read TGCAGCGTTGACTCAATTGGGGGAGTCAATGAGCAGTTCTTC. Its protein is CSVDSIGGVNEQFF.

V gene TRBV27 combines with J gene TRBJ2-1; TRBD2 matches at 9 bases. There are 15 residues in the CDR3. Germline assignment: CDR1 MNHEY and CDR2 SMNVEV (reference sequence). After removal of 0 bases from V and 6 bases from J, the junction contained 3 bases not matched to a gene. The CDR3 spells CASSLSAGGINEQFF. The CDR3 DNA reads as TGTGCCAGCAGTTTATCGGCGGGAGGGATCAATGAGCAGTTCTTC.

The J gene is TRBJ1-1, the V gene TRBV28; D is ambiguous. The CDR3 covers 14 residues. With 6 bases removed from V and 0 bases from J, the gap between germline ends came to 11 bases. Germline lookup yields CDR1 MDHEN and CDR2 SYDVKM. CDR3 amino acids: CASRSGDLNTEAFF. DNA for the CDR3: TGTGCCAGCAGATCAGGAGATTTGAACACTGAAGCTTTCTTT.

This chain connects TRBV29-1 to TRBJ2-7; 8 bases align to TRBD1. From germline, CDR1 is SQVTM and CDR2 ANQGSEA. The CDR3 has 13 residues. V was clipped by 6 bases and J by 3 bases; unmatched bases: 7. This chain's CDR3 is CSVVTGDDYEQYF. The CDR3 nucleotides are TGCAGCGTAGTGACAGGGGACGACTACGAGCAGTACTTC.